This T cell receptor (beta chain) is drawn from a study of long-term antiretroviral therapy in people with HIV. General study findings and limits: Following ART, diversity rose but still fell short of transplant donor controls.

They ran version v3.0 of the immunoSEQ assay at survey level. It was 40,000-50,000 T-cell genomes per sample that sequencing targeted. Measured with immunoSEQ multiplex PCR; TCRdb has only the in-frame clones, and not every one. The table shows around 20,000 clones, with roughly three quarters occurring only once. With regard to this clone: Its cognate antigen is unknown.

Trimming stripped 6 bases from V and 8 bases from J, with 10 bases between. The CDR3 is 12 residues long. Germline CDR1 reads MDHEN; CDR2 reads SYDVKM. The clonotype comes from a man in his late teens or twenties with HIV. The chain carries TRBV28 and TRBJ1-4; possible D gene TRBD1, 5 bases. The specimen comprised unsorted PBMCs, sampled 0.5 years before starting antiretroviral therapy. The CDR3 coding sequence is TGTGCCAGCAGCCGGGACGACGAAAAACTGTTTTTT. Amino acid sequence: CASSRDDEKLFF.